Below are 30 T cell receptor beta chains sequenced from a single sample in a study of identical twins (dated by TCRdb to the mid-2010s). Libraries came from 5' RACE. This sample was sequenced with an Illumina HiSeq 2000. Using fastp trimming at Q25 and MiXCR clonotype assembly, TCRdb reanalyzed the public sequencing data and kept in-frame beta chains. Every CDR3 protein is listed once, alongside the most common genes and DNA of its rows. This sample is represented by some 500,000 distinct CDR3 sequences; about 14% of them were singletons. The top ten clones comprise over 0.5% of the sample. The same specimen was also included in a second study, on yellow fever vaccine responses in identical twins.

The source material was CD4+ T cells sorted from blood. The receptors shown here come from a woman younger than 30 in good health.

This clonotype was recorded a few times. The CDR3 loop is CSARDLTGGTGELFF. DNA for the CDR3: TGCAGTGCTAGAGATCTTACAGGGGGCACCGGGGAGCTGTTTTTT. The chain is built from TRBV20-1 and TRBJ2-2; 8 nucleotides agree with TRBD1. CDR1 is DFQATT and CDR2 is SNEGSKA in the germline V gene (reference sequence). Trimming took 0 bases from V and 4 from J; bases not matched to a gene: 4. The CDR3 sequence is 15 residues long.

The gene calls are TRBV7-9 and TRBJ2-3, with 7 nucleotides matching TRBD2. V shed 7 bases and J 6 bases; nucleotides not matched to a gene: 16. CDR3 size: 16 residues. The germline CDR1 and CDR2 sequences are SEHNR and FQNEAQ (reference sequence). CDR3 coding DNA: TGTGCCAGCAACGAGAAGGTGGCGGGAGCGGGGGATACGCAGTATTTT. Protein: CASNEKVAGAGDTQYF.

V and J are TRBV9 and TRBJ2-5, with TRBD1 as a possible D gene (5 bases). The germline V gene has CDR1 SGDLS and CDR2 YYNGEE. This CDR3 region has 14 residues. V gave up 0 bases and J gave up 3 bases, with 9 bases separating them. The CDR3 is CASSVGIREETQYF. CDR3 in DNA: TGTGCCAGCAGCGTAGGGATCAGGGAAGAGACCCAGTACTTC.

In this sample, this clonotype turned up a few times. This rearrangement joins TRBV29-1 to TRBJ2-3, with 8 bases aligning to TRBD2. The CDR3 loop spans 15 amino acids. Germline CDR1 is SQVTM and CDR2 is ANQGSEA. V shed 4 bases, J shed 7 bases, and the junction held 13 bases outside the gene matches. CDR3 amino acids: CSVAQGSGSRNTQYF. Written as DNA, the CDR3 is TGCAGCGTTGCCCAAGGGAGCGGGAGTAGAAATACGCAGTATTTT.

The sample holds a few counts of this clonotype. V usage is TRBV7-2 and J usage is TRBJ2-7, with D perhaps given as TRBD1 or TRBD2 (5 bases each). Germline CDR1 reads SGHTA; CDR2 reads FQGNSA. Trimming shortened V by 6 bases and J by 5 bases, and 20 bases separated the two germline ends. The CDR3 extends over 15 amino acids. The CDR3 DNA reads as TGTGCCAGCAGTCTTCAGGGACGAACCCCCCACGAGCAGTACTTC. This encodes CASSLQGRTPHEQYF.

This clonotype has a count of ten or more. The chain couples TRBV5-1 to TRBJ2-7; 9 bases match TRBD1. The CDR3 runs to 14 residues. Unmatched junction bases numbered 6, after V lost 5 bases and J lost 3 bases. Per germline, CDR1 SGHRS and CDR2 YFSETQ. For the CDR3, the DNA is TGCGCCAGCAGTTCTCGGACAGGGGTCTACGAGCAGTACTTC. It codes for CASSSRTGVYEQYF.

This clonotype was seen many times. The CDR3 DNA sequence: TGTGCCAGCAGGCCGGGAGCAGGGTCCGGAGATACGCAGTATTTT. Protein sequence: CASRPGAGSGDTQYF. The chain couples TRBV12-3 or TRBV12-4 to TRBJ2-3, with D maybe TRBD2 (6 bases). V lost 6 bases to trimming and J lost 5 bases, with 18 bases between them. The CDR3 runs 15 residues.

This clonotype was detected many times. This chain links TRBV5-1 with TRBJ2-7; D is undetermined. This CDR3 is 14 amino acids long. Germline V CDR1 and CDR2: SGHRS, YFSETQ. V was trimmed by 0 bases and J by 4 bases, leaving 11 bases between them. CDR3 sequence reads: CASSLEVRLYEQYF. Here the CDR3 DNA reads TGCGCCAGCAGCTTGGAGGTCAGGCTTTACGAGCAGTACTTC.

The rearrangement links TRBV6-1 to TRBJ2-7, with D perhaps assigned TRBD1 or TRBD2 (5 bases each). CDR1 is MNHNS and CDR2 is SASEGT in the germline V gene. The CDR3 sequence is 14 residues long. The V end was cut by 6 bases, the J end by 2 bases, with 14 bases between. The CDR3 bases are TGTGCCAGCAGGACCGGTTGGGGACCCTACGAGCAGTACTTC. This translates into CASRTGWGPYEQYF.

The chain combines TRBV28 with TRBJ2-7; 9 positions agree with TRBD2. The CDR3 contains 14 residues. The germline V gene encodes CDR1 MDHEN and CDR2 SYDVKM. V shed 6 bases, J shed 5 bases, and the junction held 8 bases outside the gene matches. CDR3 residues: CASRVAGASHEQYF. The CDR3 region has the DNA TGTGCCAGCAGGGTAGCGGGAGCATCCCACGAGCAGTACTTC.

V and J are TRBV6-2 or TRBV6-3 and TRBJ2-1; the match to TRBD1 covers 7 bases. There are 16 residues in the CDR3. V gave up 2 bases and J gave up 4 bases; unmatched junction bases: 8. Germline assignment: CDR1 MNHEY and CDR2 SVGEGT. This CDR3 is CASSYVRGQRYNEQFF. The DNA for the CDR3 is TGTGCCAGCAGTTACGTCAGGGGACAGAGGTACAATGAGCAGTTCTTC.

In its sample, this clonotype was seen a few times. This sequence joins TRBV14 and TRBJ2-5; possibly TRBD2 for D (5 bases). V shed 0 bases and J shed 1 base, with 24 bases lying between them. Germline V lookup: CDR1 SGHDN, CDR2 FVKESK. This CDR3 region has 20 residues. The CDR3 loop reads CASSQDSMSGQSGLQETQYF. DNA of the CDR3: TGTGCCAGCAGCCAAGATAGCATGAGCGGCCAATCAGGACTCCAAGAGACCCAGTACTTC. Looking up the rest from reference TRBV14 and TRBJ2-5 gives the full variable domain: EAGVTQFPSHSVIEKGQTVTLRCDPISGHDNLYWYRRVMGKEIKFLLHFVKESKQDESGMPNNRFLAERTGGTYSTLKVQPAELEDSGVYFCASSQDSMSGQSGLQETQYFGPGTRLLVL.

The V and J genes are TRBV5-6 and TRBJ2-4, with 7 nucleotides matching TRBD2. V was pared by 4 bases and J by 4 bases, with 2 bases of the junction left unmatched. The CDR3 has 13 amino acids. Germline CDR1 and CDR2: SGHDT and YYEEEE. CDR3 loop: CASSLAVKNIQYF. CDR3 nucleotides: TGTGCCAGCAGCCTAGCGGTAAAAAACATTCAGTACTTC.

This clonotype was seen only a few times. CDR3 region: CSSYPDGKNTEAFF. The CDR3, as DNA: TGCAGCTCATATCCGGACGGTAAGAACACTGAAGCTTTCTTT. The chain combines TRBV29-1 with TRBJ1-1, with D unclear. With 8 bases removed from V and 1 base from J, the gap between germline ends came to 17 bases. Germline CDR1 and CDR2: SQVTM and ANQGSEA. The CDR3 is 14 residues long.

The chain links TRBV7-2 to TRBJ2-5, with 10 bases matching TRBD2. CDR3 length: 17 amino acids. The germline CDR1 and CDR2 sequences are SGHTA and FQGNSA. V dropped 5 bases and J dropped 4; count of bases not matched to a gene: 13. The CDR3 reads CASSTRAGSSGRETQYF. The CDR3 region has the DNA TGTGCCAGCAGCACCAGGGCGGGGTCTAGCGGGAGAGAGACCCAGTACTTC.

The chain uses TRBV4-3 and TRBJ2-1; 9 positions agree with TRBD2. V trimming: 0 bases; J trimming: 6 bases; junction bases outside the gene matches: 12. Per germline, CDR1 LGHNA and CDR2 YSLEER. This CDR3 has 18 amino acids. The CDR3 nucleotides are TGCGCCAGCAGCCAAGATATTATGGTTGGACTAGCGACCAATGAGCAGTTCTTC. Translated: CASSQDIMVGLATNEQFF.

The rearrangement joins TRBV7-9 to TRBJ1-1, with 9 bases identical to TRBD1. Trimming at V came to 6 bases and at J to 0 bases, leaving 5 bases not matched to a gene. Per the germline V gene, CDR1 is SEHNR and CDR2 is FQNEAQ (reference sequence). This CDR3 comprises 15 residues. The CDR3 nucleotides are TGTGCCAGCAGGATAGGACAGGGGTTGAACACTGAAGCTTTCTTT. Translating it yields CASRIGQGLNTEAFF. The entire variable domain, with the rest obtained from reference TRBV7-9 and TRBJ1-1, is as follows: DTGVSQNPRHKITKRGQNVTFRCDPISEHNRLYWYRQTLGQGPEFLTYFQNEAQLEKSRLLSDRFSAERPKGSFSTLEIQRTEQGDSAMYLCASRIGQGLNTEAFFGQGTRLTVV.

The chain carries TRBV6-1 and TRBJ2-5, with 7 positions matching TRBD1. V was pared by 4 bases and J by 5 bases, with 7 bases of the junction left unmatched. The CDR3 length is 14 residues. Per germline, CDR1 MNHNS and CDR2 SASEGT. CDR3: CASSGQGRWETQYF. CDR3 bases: TGTGCCAGCAGTGGACAGGGCCGTTGGGAGACCCAGTACTTC.

This clonotype was detected only a few times. CDR3 protein: CASSLGQGINEQFF. Written as DNA, the CDR3 is TGTGCCAGCAGCTTGGGGCAGGGGATCAATGAGCAGTTCTTC. This chain links TRBV5-4 with TRBJ2-1; D might be TRBD1 (6 bases). V lost 0 bases and J 6 bases, leaving 10 bases between the germline ends. The germline V gene has CDR1 SGHNT and CDR2 YYREEE (reference sequence). The CDR3 spans 14 residues. The whole variable domain, remainder taken from reference TRBV5-4 and TRBJ2-1, is ETGVTQSPTHLIKTRGQQVTLRCSSQSGHNTVSWYQQALGQGPQFIFQYYREEENGRGNFPPRFSGLQFPNYSSELNVNALELDDSALYLCASSLGQGINEQFFGPGTRLTVL.

V gene TRBV20-1 combines with J gene TRBJ2-3; 7 nucleotides align to TRBD1. V was clipped by 1 base and J by 1 base; unmatched bases: 11. The germline gives CDR1 DFQATT, CDR2 SNEGSKA (reference sequence). The CDR3 sequence is 17 residues long. CDR3: CSARGQGLSPRTDTQYF. CDR3 nucleotide sequence: TGCAGTGCTAGAGGACAGGGCCTTTCACCGCGCACAGATACGCAGTATTTT.

This clonotype was counted between two and nine times. The chain is built from TRBV20-1 and TRBJ2-7; D is possibly TRBD1 (6 bases). Germline V gene sequence: CDR1 DFQATT, CDR2 SNEGSKA (reference sequence). CDR3 length: 15 residues. V lost 5 bases and J 5 bases, leaving 22 bases between the germline ends. The CDR3 region is CSAQSRVRGINEQYF. DNA of the CDR3: TGCAGTGCTCAAAGCCGCGTCAGGGGTATCAACGAGCAGTACTTC.

This clonotype occurred a few times. The V gene is TRBV7-2, the J gene TRBJ2-3; 7 nucleotides agree with TRBD2. The CDR3 covers 16 residues. Per the germline V gene, CDR1 is SGHTA and CDR2 is FQGNSA. Germline trimming cut 0 bases from V and 6 bases from J; bases unmatched to any gene: 9. In nucleotides, the CDR3 is TGTGCCAGCAGCTTAGCGGGGGGACTACGGCCCGATACGCAGTATTTT. Encoded protein: CASSLAGGLRPDTQYF.

This clonotype turned up a few times. The chain recombines TRBV7-9 with TRBJ2-2; 9 bases line up with TRBD2. CDR1 is SEHNR, CDR2 FQNEAQ, per germline (reference sequence). V gave up 2 bases and J gave up 7 bases; unmatched junction bases: 8. This CDR3 has 16 residues. CDR3: CASSLKAGGLFGELFF. CDR3 nucleotide sequence: TGTGCCAGCAGCTTAAAAGCGGGGGGCCTCTTCGGGGAGCTGTTTTTT.

In this sample, this clonotype turned up a few times. The chain carries TRBV28 and TRBJ2-3; TRBD1 or TRBD2 may be the D gene (5 bases each). From germline, CDR1 is MDHEN and CDR2 SYDVKM. The CDR3 covers 14 residues. Deletions cut 6 bases from V and 4 bases from J, with 14 bases between. This CDR3 is CASSPPKGPDTQYF. The CDR3 DNA follows: TGTGCCAGCAGCCCGCCCAAGGGACCAGATACGCAGTATTTT.

The V and J genes are TRBV29-1 and TRBJ2-7; D is unclear. Looked up from germline, CDR1 is SQVTM and CDR2 is ANQGSEA. The CDR3 runs 11 residues. Between the trimmed V and J ends, which lost 8 bases and 1 base, there was a span of 9 bases. The CDR3 loop is CSIVRSYEQYF. The CDR3 bases are TGCAGCATCGTCAGGTCCTACGAGCAGTACTTC.

To note about this clonotype: One junction end disagrees with the germline gene, perhaps due to a read error. The chain links TRBV27 to TRBJ2-3, with 7 nucleotides matching TRBD2. Germline values: CDR1 MNHEY, CDR2 SMNVEV (reference sequence). The CDR3 consists of 17 residues. CDR3 DNA sequence: TGTGCCGGCAGACCGAAGCGGGGAGGGACCTTCACAGATACGCAGTATTTT. Its translation: CAGRPKRGGTFTDTQYF.

The table lists this clonotype with a few counts. V gene TRBV20-1 combines with J gene TRBJ1-1; 9 nucleotides align to TRBD1. The germline V gene encodes CDR1 DFQATT and CDR2 SNEGSKA (reference sequence). V was pared by 6 bases and J by 6 bases, with 8 bases of the junction left unmatched. This CDR3 has 13 residues. The CDR3, as DNA: TGCAGTGCCCAGGGACAGGGAACGGCTGAAGCTTTCTTT. Protein sequence: CSAQGQGTAEAFF.

The V call is TRBV20-1, the J call TRBJ2-5; D is ambiguous. V shed 0 bases and J shed 1 base, with 15 bases lying between them. The germline CDR1 and CDR2 sequences are DFQATT and SNEGSKA (reference sequence). CDR3 size: 16 residues. The CDR3 here is CSARENRITPQETQYF. The CDR3, as DNA: TGCAGTGCTAGAGAGAACCGTATAACCCCCCAAGAGACCCAGTACTTC.

The table lists this clonotype with a few counts. V usage is TRBV10-1 and J usage is TRBJ2-3, with a possible D match to TRBD1 (6 bases). Trimming shortened V by 0 bases and J by 0 bases, and 10 bases separated the two germline ends. Germline CDR1 is WNHNN and CDR2 is SYGVQD (reference sequence). This CDR3 has 16 residues. For the CDR3, the DNA is TGCGCCAGCAGTGAGTCTCGGACAGTTAGCACAGATACGCAGTATTTT. This sequence encodes CASSESRTVSTDTQYF.

This clonotype was seen a handful of times. This rearrangement joins TRBV9 to TRBJ2-3; D may be TRBD2 (6 bases). This CDR3 has 15 amino acids. The V end was cut by 4 bases, the J end by 4 bases, with 16 bases between. Per the germline V gene, CDR1 is SGDLS and CDR2 is YYNGEE. Here the CDR3 reads CASSSAGPGPDTQYF. The CDR3 coding sequence is TGTGCCAGCAGCTCCGCGGGGCCCGGCCCAGATACGCAGTATTTT.